This TCR beta chain was obtained from a study of cytomegalovirus exposure and HLA in healthy donors. Study information: HLA-typed donors were the source of approximately 80 million unique TCRs held in an early data release.

Study conclusions and caveats: Later analysis associated a missense DCLRE1C variant with TCR beta V- and J-gene trimming.

Comments on this clone: The antigen is not known.

Germline-derived CDR1 and CDR2 are SGDLS and YYNGEE. This CDR3 contains 15 residues. The V gene end was trimmed by 0 bases and the J gene end by 2 bases; junction bases not matched to a gene: 4. Both 60 Vbeta primers and 13 Jbeta primers went into the PCR. Authors' methods: About 12 million of the 80 million or so unique TCR beta chains counted in a later analysis were shared. Measured with immunoSEQ multiplex PCR; TCRdb has only the in-frame clones, and not every one. V and J calls and clone size are given by that table; D and trimming were obtained from the DNA. The data hold over 250,000 clones, with about 66% observed a single time.

This sequence originates from a female donor in good health and CMV-seronegative. Sequencing input: PBMCs. The chain carries TRBV9 and TRBJ2-7, with TRBD1 matching over 8 bases. The CDR3, as DNA: TGTGCCAGCAGCGTAGCCGGACAGGGTACCTACGAGCAGTACTTC. Encoded protein: CASSVAGQGTYEQYF.